This T cell receptor (beta chain) was sequenced in a study of blood T cells in healthy people across ages. Study-wide results and caveats: Investigators treated diversity estimates from one million T cells as underestimates. Per-million-T-cell TCR beta diversity fell roughly linearly with age. CMV status of donors was not determined, possibly confounding expanded clonotype changes.

The people who gave samples were healthy Caucasians from Russia, aged roughly 6 to 95. This clonotype was counted a few times. Its cognate antigen is unknown. A second roughly 6 to 12 cycle PCR used barcoded and J-beta primers. TCRdb fed the 5' RACE reads into MiXCR, producing one record per CDR3 protein. Of about 720,000 distinct CDR3 sequences listed, 22% were seen once; the top ten hold around a fifth. CDR1 and CDR2 (germline): SGHDN, FVKESK. J was trimmed by 2 bases and V by 0 bases; bases with no gene match: 12. The CDR3 length is 18 residues. The chain recombines TRBV14 with TRBJ2-5; 7 bases fit TRBD2. The sequencing sample was made of blood. The TCR comes from a man aged 65-85 years in good health. CDR3 bases: TGTGCCAGCAGCCAAGATCTGCGGGCTAGCGGTTATCAAGAGACCCAGTACTTC. As protein: CASSQDLRASGYQETQYF.